One and the same sample provided the 7 T cell receptor beta chains below, sequenced in a study of shared clonotypes between healthy human individuals. Sequenced by immunoSEQ multiplex PCR; TCRdb stores in-frame clones only, minus some. The sample includes roughly 2,000,000 clones, around 96% of them seen just once. CD45RO-negative, CCR7-positively selected cells formed the naive CD8 fraction, excluding terminally differentiated effector memory CD45RA+ cells. Sequenced material: naive CD8+ T cells sorted from blood. These TCRs come from a man between 18 and 29 years old in good health.

The V gene is TRBV27, the J gene TRBJ1-2; D is ambiguous. The CDR3 sequence is 13 residues long. V was pared by 5 bases and J by 3 bases, with 10 bases between. Germline V gives CDR1 MNHEY, CDR2 SMNVEV (reference sequence). CDR3: CASSPRVDYGYTF. For the CDR3, the DNA is TGTGCCAGCAGTCCGAGGGTAGACTATGGCTACACCTTC.

The J gene is TRBJ1-2, the V gene TRBV19; TRBD1 is a possible D gene (5 bases). This CDR3 has 15 residues. The ends were cut back, 10 bases at V and 4 bases at J, with 22 bases in the middle. The germline V gene has CDR1 LNHDA and CDR2 SQIVND (reference sequence). The CDR3 DNA reads TGTGCCACCTCGGCGGGCCAGGGACCAATCTATGGCTACACCTTC. Residues: CATSAGQGPIYGYTF.

V gene TRBV27 combines with J gene TRBJ2-1; the D gene is possibly TRBD1 (5 bases). Germline CDR1 reads MNHEY; CDR2 reads SMNVEV (reference sequence). This CDR3 has 12 residues. V was cut by 2 bases and J by 13 bases, with 12 bases left in between. CDR3: CASSLTGHEQFF. The DNA of the CDR3 is TGTGCCAGCAGTTTAACCGGACACGAACAGTTCTTC.

The DNA of the CDR3 is TGTGCCAGCAGTTTATCCCATCCTAGCGGGGGGGCGACCGGGGAGCTGTTTTTT. Encoded protein: CASSLSHPSGGATGELFF. V is TRBV27 and J is TRBJ2-2, with TRBD2 matching over 12 bases. J gave up 5 bases and V 0 bases, and 7 bases lay outside the gene matches. The CDR3 covers 18 residues. The germline gives CDR1 MNHEY, CDR2 SMNVEV (reference sequence).

V usage is TRBV13 and J usage is TRBJ2-7, with D possibly being TRBD2 (5 bases). Germline V lookup: CDR1 PRHDT, CDR2 FYEKMQ (reference sequence). The CDR3 spans 13 residues. Trimming shortened V by 5 bases and J by 7 bases, and 15 bases separated the two germline ends. For the CDR3, the DNA is TGTGCCAGCAGCCCGGTGTTCCCGGGAGAGCAGTACTTC. Translated: CASSPVFPGEQYF.

This rearrangement joins TRBV7-9 to TRBJ1-2; unclear D gene. V dropped 2 bases and J dropped 0 bases, with 13 bases sitting between them. This CDR3 spans 16 amino acids. Germline V gene data show CDR1 as SEHNR and CDR2 as FQNEAQ (reference sequence). Here the CDR3 reads CASSLPTGVSNYGYTF. DNA for the CDR3: TGTGCCAGCAGCTTACCAACCGGGGTATCTAACTATGGCTACACCTTC.

The V call is TRBV30, the J call TRBJ2-5; TRBD1 is a possible D gene (5 bases). Deletions cut 1 base from V and 3 bases from J, with 9 bases between. Germline V gene lookup returns CDR1 GTSNPN and CDR2 SVGIG (reference sequence). CDR3 size: 13 residues. CDR3 sequence reads: CAWSGREKETQYF. CDR3 nucleotides: TGTGCCTGGAGTGGCAGGGAAAAAGAGACCCAGTACTTC. Looking up the rest from reference TRBV30 and TRBJ2-5 gives the full variable domain: SQTIHQWPATLVQPVGSPLSLECTVEGTSNPNLYWYRQAAGRGLQLLFYSVGIGQISSEVPQNLSASRPQDRQFILSSKKLLLSDSGFYLCAWSGREKETQYFGPGTRLLVL.